This TCR beta chain was retrieved from a study of post-analysis software for immune sequencing data. Overall study findings and caveats: Five or six TRBV segments were more frequent in patients than controls; TRBV5-6, TRBV5-1 and TRBV20-1 belonged to this group.

Unique molecular identifiers were carried by the TCR beta cDNA libraries. TCRdb redid the calling of the PCR reads with MiXCR, one entry per CDR3 protein. Of roughly 730,000 distinct CDR3 sequences in the sample, 25% to 30% are singletons; the top ten hold approximately 0.6%. A word on this clonotype: Its antigen is undetermined.

Germline CDR1 reads DFQATT; CDR2 reads SNEGSKA (reference sequence). This CDR3 has 14 residues. The origin of this receptor is a girl aged 5-17 years with multiple sclerosis. The chain employs TRBV20-1 and TRBJ2-5, with 11 positions matching TRBD2. The J call may be mistaken, given a closer DNA end match to TRBJ2-7. Source material: blood. This chain's CDR3 is CSASRGLAEDEQYF. The CDR3 DNA reads TGCAGTGCGAGCAGGGGACTAGCGGAAGACGAGCAGTACTTC.